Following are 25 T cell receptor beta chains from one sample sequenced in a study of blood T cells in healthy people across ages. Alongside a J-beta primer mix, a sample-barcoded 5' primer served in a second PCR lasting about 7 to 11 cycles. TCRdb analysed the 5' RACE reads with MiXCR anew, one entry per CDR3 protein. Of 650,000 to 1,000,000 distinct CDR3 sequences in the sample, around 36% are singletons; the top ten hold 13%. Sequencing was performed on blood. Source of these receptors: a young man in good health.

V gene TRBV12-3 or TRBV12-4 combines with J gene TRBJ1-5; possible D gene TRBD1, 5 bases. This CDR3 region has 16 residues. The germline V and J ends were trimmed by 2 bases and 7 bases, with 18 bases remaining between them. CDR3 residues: CASSLSFGAGYQPQHF. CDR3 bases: TGTGCCAGCAGTTTATCGTTCGGGGCAGGCTACCAGCCCCAGCATTTT.

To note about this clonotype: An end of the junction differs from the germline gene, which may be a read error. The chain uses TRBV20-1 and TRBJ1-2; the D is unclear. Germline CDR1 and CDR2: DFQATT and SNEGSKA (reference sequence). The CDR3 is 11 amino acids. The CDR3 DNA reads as TGCAGTGCTAGTGGGAGCCTTGGCCACACCTTC. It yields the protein CSASGSLGHTF.

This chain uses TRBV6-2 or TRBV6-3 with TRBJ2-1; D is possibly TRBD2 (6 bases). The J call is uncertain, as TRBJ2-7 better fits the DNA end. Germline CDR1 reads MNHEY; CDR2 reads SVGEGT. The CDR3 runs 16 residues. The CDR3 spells CASSYGFSGTFNEQYF. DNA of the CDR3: TGTGCCAGCAGTTACGGGTTTTCCGGGACTTTCAATGAGCAGTACTTC.

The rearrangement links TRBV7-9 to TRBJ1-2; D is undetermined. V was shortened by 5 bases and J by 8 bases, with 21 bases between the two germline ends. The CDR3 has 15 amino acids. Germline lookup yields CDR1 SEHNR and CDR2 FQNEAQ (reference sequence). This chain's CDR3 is CASSVTNGELKGYTF. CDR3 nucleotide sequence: TGTGCCAGCAGCGTGACTAATGGAGAGCTAAAGGGCTACACCTTC.

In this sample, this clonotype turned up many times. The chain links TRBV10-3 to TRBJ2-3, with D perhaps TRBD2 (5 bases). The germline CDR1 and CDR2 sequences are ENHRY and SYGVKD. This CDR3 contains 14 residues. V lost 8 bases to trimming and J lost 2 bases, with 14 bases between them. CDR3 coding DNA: TGTGCCATCCGGGGAGACCCTGCCACAGATACGCAGTATTTT. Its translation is CAIRGDPATDTQYF.

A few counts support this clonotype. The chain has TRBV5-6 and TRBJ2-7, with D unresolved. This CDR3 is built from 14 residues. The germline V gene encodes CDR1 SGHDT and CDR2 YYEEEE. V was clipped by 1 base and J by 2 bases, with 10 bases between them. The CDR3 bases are TGTGCCAGCAGCTTGAATCCAGGAACCTACGAGCAGTACTTC. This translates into CASSLNPGTYEQYF.

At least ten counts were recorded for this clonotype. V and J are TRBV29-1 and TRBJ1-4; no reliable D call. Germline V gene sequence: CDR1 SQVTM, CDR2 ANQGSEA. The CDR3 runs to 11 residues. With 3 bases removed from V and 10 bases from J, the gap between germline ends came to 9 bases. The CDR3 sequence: CSVEEWGKLFF. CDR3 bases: TGCAGCGTTGAGGAGTGGGGAAAACTGTTTTTT.

The CDR3 DNA is TGCGCCAGCAGAAAGGGGGCGTTGGGGACAGATACGCAGTATTTT. As protein: CASRKGALGTDTQYF. This rearrangement joins TRBV5-1 to TRBJ2-3; the match to TRBD1 covers 7 bases. Germline lookup yields CDR1 SGHRS and CDR2 YFSETQ. This CDR3 is 15 amino acids long. V was clipped by 5 bases and J by 3 bases; unmatched bases: 9.

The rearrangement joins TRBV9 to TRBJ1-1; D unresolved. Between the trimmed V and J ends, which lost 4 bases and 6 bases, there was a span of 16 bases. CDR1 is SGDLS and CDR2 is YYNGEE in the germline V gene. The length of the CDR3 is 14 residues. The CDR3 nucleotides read TGTGCCAGCAGCATTCGCGGATCCGGCGCTGAAGCTTTCTTT. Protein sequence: CASSIRGSGAEAFF.

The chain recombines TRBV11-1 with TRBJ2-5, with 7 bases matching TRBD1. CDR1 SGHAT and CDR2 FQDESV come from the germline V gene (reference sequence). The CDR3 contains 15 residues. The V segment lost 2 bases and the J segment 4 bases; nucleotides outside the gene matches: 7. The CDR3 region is CASSLLNDRAETQYF. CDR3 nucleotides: TGTGCCAGCAGCTTACTTAACGACAGGGCAGAGACCCAGTACTTC.

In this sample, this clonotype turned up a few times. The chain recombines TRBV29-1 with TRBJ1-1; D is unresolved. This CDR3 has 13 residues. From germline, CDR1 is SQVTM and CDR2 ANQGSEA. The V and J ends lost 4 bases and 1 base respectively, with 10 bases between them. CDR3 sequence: CSVGGRQNTEAFF. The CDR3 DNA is TGCAGCGTTGGAGGCAGACAGAACACTGAAGCTTTCTTT.

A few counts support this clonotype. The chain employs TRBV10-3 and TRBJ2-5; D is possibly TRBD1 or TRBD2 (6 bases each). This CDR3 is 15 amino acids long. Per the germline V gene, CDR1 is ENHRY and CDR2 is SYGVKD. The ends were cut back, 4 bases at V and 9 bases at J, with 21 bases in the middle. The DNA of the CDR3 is TGTGCCATCAGTGTTCAGGGGTTTGATGGGGAGGCCCAGTACTTC. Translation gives CAISVQGFDGEAQYF.

The CDR3 region is CASSPDPGQANEKLFF. The CDR3 DNA reads as TGTGCCAGCAGCCCCGATCCCGGACAAGCAAATGAAAAACTGTTTTTT. The chain employs TRBV7-2 and TRBJ1-4, with a possible D match to TRBD1 (5 bases). This CDR3 region has 16 residues. Germline V gene lookup returns CDR1 SGHTA and CDR2 FQGNSA. V was trimmed by 5 bases and J by 5 bases, leaving 18 bases between them. Supplemented by reference TRBV7-2 and TRBJ1-4, the full variable domain reads GAGVSQSPSNKVTEKGKDVELRCDPISGHTALYWYRQSLGQGLEFLIYFQGNSAPDKSGLPSDRFSAERTGGSVSTLTIQRTQQEDSAVYLCASSPDPGQANEKLFFGSGTQLSVL.

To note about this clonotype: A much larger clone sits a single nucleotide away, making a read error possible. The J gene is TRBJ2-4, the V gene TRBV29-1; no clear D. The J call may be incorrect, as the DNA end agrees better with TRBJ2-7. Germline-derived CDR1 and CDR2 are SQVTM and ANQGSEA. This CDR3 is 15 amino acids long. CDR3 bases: TGCAGCGTTGAACCCCCAGAACACTCAAGCTACGAGCAGTACTTC. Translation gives CSVEPPEHSSYEQYF.

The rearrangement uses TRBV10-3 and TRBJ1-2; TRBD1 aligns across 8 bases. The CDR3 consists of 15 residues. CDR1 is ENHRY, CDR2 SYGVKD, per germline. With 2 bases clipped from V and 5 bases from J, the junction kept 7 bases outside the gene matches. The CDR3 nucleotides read TGTGCCATCAGTGAGGACAGGGGCCACCGTTATGGCTACACCTTC. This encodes CAISEDRGHRYGYTF.

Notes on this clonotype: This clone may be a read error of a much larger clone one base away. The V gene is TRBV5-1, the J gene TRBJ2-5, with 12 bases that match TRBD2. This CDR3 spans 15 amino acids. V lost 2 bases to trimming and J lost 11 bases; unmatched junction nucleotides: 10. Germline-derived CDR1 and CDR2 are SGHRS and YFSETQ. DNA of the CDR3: TGCGCCAGCAGCTTCCGACTAGCGGGGGAAAATGAGCAGTACTTC. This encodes CASSFRLAGENEQYF.

CDR3 in amino acids: CASSNIAGGPQGGYF. The CDR3 DNA reads as TGTGCCAGCAGTAATATAGCGGGGGGGCCGCAGGGAGGGTACTTC. The genes are TRBV12-3 or TRBV12-4 and TRBJ2-7, with TRBD2 matching over 11 bases. This CDR3 comprises 15 residues. V trimming: 5 bases; J trimming: 12 bases; junction bases outside the gene matches: 15.

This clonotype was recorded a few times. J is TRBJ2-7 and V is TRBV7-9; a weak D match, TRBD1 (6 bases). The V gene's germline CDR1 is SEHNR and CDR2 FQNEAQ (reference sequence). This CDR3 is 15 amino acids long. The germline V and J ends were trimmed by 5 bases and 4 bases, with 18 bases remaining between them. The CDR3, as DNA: TGTGCCAGCAGCCTGGGGGCAGGGACGGGTTACGAGCAGTACTTC. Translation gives CASSLGAGTGYEQYF.

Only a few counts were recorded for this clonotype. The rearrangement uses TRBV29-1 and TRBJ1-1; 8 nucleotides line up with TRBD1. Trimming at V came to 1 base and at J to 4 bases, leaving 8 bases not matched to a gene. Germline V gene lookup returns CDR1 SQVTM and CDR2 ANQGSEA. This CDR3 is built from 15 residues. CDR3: CSVEGTGGSFTEAFF. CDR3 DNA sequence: TGCAGCGTTGAAGGTACAGGGGGAAGTTTCACTGAAGCTTTCTTT.

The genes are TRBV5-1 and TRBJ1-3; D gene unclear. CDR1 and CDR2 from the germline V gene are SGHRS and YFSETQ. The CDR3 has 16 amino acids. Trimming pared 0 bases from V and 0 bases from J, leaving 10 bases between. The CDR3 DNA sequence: TGCGCCAGCAGCTTGGACGGACCTAGCTCTGGAAACACCATATATTTT. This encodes CASSLDGPSSGNTIYF. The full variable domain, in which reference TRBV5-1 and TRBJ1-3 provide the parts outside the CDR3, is KAGVTQTPRYLIKTRGQQVTLSCSPISGHRSVSWYQQTPGQGLQFLFEYFSETQRNKGNFPGRFSGRQFSNSRSEMNVSTLELGDSALYLCASSLDGPSSGNTIYFGEGSWLTVV.

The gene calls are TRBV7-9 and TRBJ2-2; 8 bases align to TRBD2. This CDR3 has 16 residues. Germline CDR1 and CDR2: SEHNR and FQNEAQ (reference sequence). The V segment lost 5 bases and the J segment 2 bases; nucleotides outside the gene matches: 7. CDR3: CASSRVGLANTGELFF. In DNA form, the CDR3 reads TGTGCCAGCAGCCGTGTCGGACTAGCAAACACCGGGGAGCTGTTTTTT.

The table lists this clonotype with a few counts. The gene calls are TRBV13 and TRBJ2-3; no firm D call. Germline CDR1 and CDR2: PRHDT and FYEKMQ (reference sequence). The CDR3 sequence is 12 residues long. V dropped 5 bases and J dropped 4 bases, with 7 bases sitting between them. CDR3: CASSDGPDTQYF. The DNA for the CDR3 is TGTGCCAGCAGCGACGGGCCAGATACGCAGTATTTT.

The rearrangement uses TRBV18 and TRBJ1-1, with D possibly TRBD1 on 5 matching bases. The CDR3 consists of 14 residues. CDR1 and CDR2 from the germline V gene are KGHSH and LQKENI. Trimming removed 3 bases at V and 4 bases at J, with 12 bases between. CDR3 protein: CASSPSYRRTEAFF. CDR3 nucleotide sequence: TGTGCCAGCTCACCTTCGTACAGGCGCACTGAAGCTTTCTTT.

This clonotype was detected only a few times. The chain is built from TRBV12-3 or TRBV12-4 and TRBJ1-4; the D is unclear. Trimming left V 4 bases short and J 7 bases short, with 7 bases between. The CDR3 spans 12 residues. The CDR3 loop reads CASSSLLEKLFF. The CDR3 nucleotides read TGTGCCAGCAGTTCTCTCCTTGAAAAACTGTTTTTT.

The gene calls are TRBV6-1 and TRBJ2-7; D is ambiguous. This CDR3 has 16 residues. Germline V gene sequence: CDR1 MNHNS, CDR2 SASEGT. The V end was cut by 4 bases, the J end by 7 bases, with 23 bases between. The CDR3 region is CASSGTHLASYNEQYF. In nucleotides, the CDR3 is TGTGCCAGCAGTGGAACCCATTTGGCCTCCTACAATGAGCAGTACTTC.